This T cell receptor (beta chain) stems from a study of blood T cell repertoires in COVID-19. Study-wide background: Acute-phase and convalescent COVID-19 samples originated in the United States, Italy and Spain. Nucleic acid was either cDNA or gDNA, and it came from T cells, B-cell-depleted T cells, or PBMCs.

Repertoires were generated with immunoSEQ multiplex PCR, while TCRdb's copy carries only in-frame clones and drops some. The table shows roughly 120,000 clones, with over 70% occurring only once. This CDR3 contains 17 residues. Germline lookup yields CDR1 MGHRA and CDR2 YSYEKL. Trimming at V came to 0 bases and at J to 2 bases, leaving 9 bases not matched to a gene. The genes are TRBV4-1 and TRBJ2-7, with 8 nucleotides matching TRBD2. The material sequenced was peripheral blood. The sequence was collected from a man aged 65 to 85 with acute or convalescent COVID-19. The CDR3 DNA follows: TGCGCCAGCAGCCAAGATTGGGGCCGGGAGGGGGCCTACGAGCAGTACTTC. Its protein product is CASSQDWGREGAYEQYF.